These T cell receptor beta chains were read from a single sample in a study of blood T cells in healthy people across ages. TCRdb fed the 5' RACE reads into MiXCR, producing one record per CDR3 protein. The data show around 780,000 distinct CDR3 sequences, roughly 24% seen once. These data also formed part of another study, on T cells of mothers and their children.

The material sequenced was blood. The origin of the receptors is a boy younger than 18 in good health. The CDR3 runs from the conserved cysteine through the conserved F or W. Fields, in order: clone size, V gene, D gene, J gene, CDR3 protein, CDR3 DNA. The D gene is left open where the match is weak. Not all rows give a size; the values are once, few, many and, for expanded clones, a class.

size: few
V: TRBV28
D: TRBD2
J: TRBJ2-5
CDR3: CASNTPGLARQETQYF
DNA: TGTGCCAGCAATACTCCGGGACTAGCGCGCCAAGAGACCCAGTACTTC

size: NA
V: TRBV7-7
D: NA
J: TRBJ2-5
CDR3: CASSTDYQETQYF
DNA: TGTGCTAGCAGCACCGACTACCAAGAGACCCAGTACTTC

size: NA
V: TRBV12-3/TRBV12-4
D: NA
J: TRBJ2-3
CDR3: CASSLSIAQYF
DNA: TGTGCCAGCAGTTTAAGCATAGCGCAGTATTTT

size: many
V: TRBV29-1
D: NA
J: TRBJ1-4
CDR3: CSVGGRANEKLFF
DNA: TGCAGCGTCGGTGGGCGGGCTAATGAAAAACTGTTTTTT

size: NA
V: TRBV4-1
D: NA
J: TRBJ2-4
CDR3: CASSQEGGQRGIQYF
DNA: TGCGCCAGCAGCCAAGAAGGTGGACAGAGGGGCATTCAGTACTTC

size: few
V: TRBV24-1
D: NA
J: TRBJ1-1
CDR3: CATSDWSRTDYTEAFF
DNA: TGTGCCACCAGTGATTGGAGTCGGACAGATTACACTGAAGCTTTCTTT

size: few
V: TRBV4-1
D: NA
J: TRBJ2-4
CDR3: CASSQDQGGGAKNIQYF
DNA: TGCGCCAGCAGCCAAGATCAGGGTGGAGGAGCCAAAAACATTCAGTACTTC

size: NA
V: TRBV3-1
D: NA
J: TRBJ1-1
CDR3: CASSQTVRTEAFF
DNA: TGTGCCAGCAGCCAAACGGTGAGGACTGAAGCTTTCTTT

size: NA
V: TRBV10-3
D: NA
J: TRBJ1-3
CDR3: CTISEGEPSGNTIYF
DNA: TGTACCATCAGTGAAGGCGAACCCTCTGGAAACACCATATATTTT

size: few
V: TRBV7-9
D: NA
J: TRBJ2-7
CDR3: CASSLSSAGGEQYF
DNA: TGTGCCAGCAGCCTGTCTAGTGCGGGCGGCGAGCAGTACTTC

size: NA
V: TRBV5-1
D: TRBD2
J: TRBJ2-3
CDR3: CASSLVAGTSTDTQYF
DNA: TGCGCCAGCAGCTTGGTAGCGGGAACTAGCACAGATACGCAGTATTTT

size: few
V: TRBV4-1
D: NA
J: TRBJ2-7
CDR3: CASSQAGGGTYEQYF
DNA: TGCGCCAGCAGCCAGGCAGGGGGGGGTACCTACGAGCAGTACTTC

size: few
V: TRBV11-1
D: NA
J: TRBJ2-7
CDR3: CASSLASAQGINEQYF
DNA: TGTGCCAGCAGCTTAGCTAGTGCACAGGGAATCAACGAGCAGTACTTC

size: few
V: TRBV29-1
D: TRBD1
J: TRBJ2-7
CDR3: CSGGQGKSYEQYF
DNA: TGCAGCGGAGGACAGGGTAAATCCTACGAGCAGTACTTC

size: few
V: TRBV24-1
D: TRBD1
J: TRBJ2-1
CDR3: CATSDRDRDNEQFF
DNA: TGTGCCACCAGTGATCGAGACAGGGACAATGAGCAGTTCTTC

size: NA
V: TRBV20-1
D: NA
J: TRBJ2-3
CDR3: CSARGARGDLADTQYF
DNA: TGCAGTGCAAGGGGAGCCAGGGGAGATCTTGCAGATACGCAGTATTTT

size: few
V: TRBV5-1
D: NA
J: TRBJ2-1
CDR3: CASSLGLRGSSYNEQFF
DNA: TGCGCCAGCAGCTTGGGCCTCCGGGGGAGCTCCTACAATGAGCAGTTCTTC

size: few
V: TRBV7-9
D: NA
J: TRBJ1-2
CDR3: CASSHGTRNGYTF
DNA: TGTGCCAGCAGCCACGGGACAAGGAATGGCTACACCTTC

size: NA
V: TRBV12-3/TRBV12-4
D: NA
J: TRBJ2-1
CDR3: CASRGKQQFF
DNA: TGTGCCAGCCGAGGGAAGCAGCAGTTCTTC

size: NA
V: TRBV15
D: NA
J: TRBJ2-3
CDR3: CATSRGEGNTDTQYF
DNA: TGTGCCACCAGCAGAGGCGAGGGAAACACAGATACGCAGTATTTT

size: NA
V: TRBV5-1
D: TRBD1
J: TRBJ2-1
CDR3: CASSSYRGLYNEQFF
DNA: TGCGCCAGCAGCTCGTACAGGGGCCTCTACAATGAGCAGTTCTTC

size: NA
V: TRBV5-1
D: NA
J: TRBJ2-7
CDR3: CASSENSGTHEQYF
DNA: TGCGCCAGCAGCGAGAATTCCGGGACACACGAGCAGTACTTC

size: NA
V: TRBV20-1
D: NA
J: TRBJ2-7
CDR3: CSALLGSRAYEQYF
DNA: TGCAGTGCTCTACTGGGTAGTAGGGCGTACGAGCAGTACTTC

size: NA
V: TRBV7-8
D: NA
J: TRBJ1-2
CDR3: CASSLGVYGGDIRRYGYTF
DNA: TGTGCCAGCAGCTTAGGGGTTTATGGAGGGGACATACGCCGCTATGGCTACACCTTC

size: few
V: TRBV15
D: NA
J: TRBJ2-3
CDR3: CATSRARARPDTQYF
DNA: TGTGCCACCAGCAGAGCCAGGGCCCGTCCAGATACGCAGTATTTT

size: NA
V: TRBV15
D: NA
J: TRBJ2-3
CDR3: CATSPFRTDTQYF
DNA: TGTGCCACCAGCCCCTTTCGAACAGATACGCAGTATTTT

size: NA
V: TRBV25-1
D: NA
J: TRBJ1-2
CDR3: CASSGGLYGYTF
DNA: TGTGCCAGCAGTGGTGGATTGTATGGCTACACCTTC

size: NA
V: TRBV28
D: NA
J: TRBJ2-5
CDR3: CASHAGLVETQYF
DNA: TGTGCCTCCCACGCGGGGCTTGTGGAGACCCAGTACTTC

size: many
V: TRBV5-4
D: NA
J: TRBJ2-7
CDR3: CASSLDRARSYEQYF
DNA: TGTGCCAGCAGCTTGGACCGGGCCCGCTCCTACGAGCAGTACTTC

size: few
V: TRBV6-6
D: NA
J: TRBJ2-3
CDR3: CASSYSEGRGDTQYF
DNA: TGTGCCAGCAGTTACTCGGAGGGGCGCGGAGATACGCAGTATTTT

size: NA
V: TRBV20-1
D: TRBD2
J: TRBJ2-5
CDR3: CSARVSGGLVEQYF
DNA: TGCAGTGCTAGAGTTAGCGGGGGTCTAGTTGAGCAGTACTTC

size: many
V: TRBV11-2
D: NA
J: TRBJ1-4
CDR3: CASSLDRGRAEKLFF
DNA: TGTGCCAGCAGCTTAGATCGGGGAAGAGCCGAAAAACTGTTTTTT

size: few
V: TRBV20-1
D: TRBD2
J: TRBJ2-7
CDR3: CSAHSGGRTYEQYF
DNA: TGCAGTGCCCACAGCGGGGGGCGAACCTACGAGCAGTACTTC

size: NA
V: TRBV4-1
D: NA
J: TRBJ2-2
CDR3: CASSPEPGPESAGELFF
DNA: TGCGCCAGCAGCCCGGAACCGGGCCCGGAAAGCGCCGGGGAGCTGTTTTTT

size: NA
V: TRBV18
D: NA
J: TRBJ1-4
CDR3: CASSPFPKEDEKLFF
DNA: TGTGCCAGCTCACCCTTTCCGAAGGAGGATGAAAAACTGTTTTTT

size: NA
V: TRBV19
D: NA
J: TRBJ2-1
CDR3: CASTPQTGRYNEQFF
DNA: TGTGCCAGTACCCCCCAGACGGGGAGGTACAATGAGCAGTTCTTC

size: few
V: TRBV11-2
D: NA
J: TRBJ2-5
CDR3: CAGSDTSFEKTQYF
DNA: TGTGCCGGCAGCGACACTAGTTTTGAAAAGACCCAGTACTTC

size: few
V: TRBV12-3/TRBV12-4
D: NA
J: TRBJ2-1
CDR3: CASSLEARGNEQFF
DNA: TGTGCCAGCAGTTTAGAAGCCCGGGGGAATGAGCAGTTCTTC

size: few
V: TRBV11-2
D: NA
J: TRBJ2-5
CDR3: CASKLRGWQETQYF
DNA: TGTGCCAGCAAGTTGAGGGGGTGGCAAGAGACCCAGTACTTC

size: NA
V: TRBV28
D: TRBD1
J: TRBJ1-5
CDR3: CASQGALAHQPQHF
DNA: TGTGCCTCCCAGGGGGCCCTGGCCCATCAGCCCCAGCATTTT

size: NA
V: TRBV20-1
D: NA
J: TRBJ1-1
CDR3: CSARDLPGTLEAFF
DNA: TGCAGTGCTAGAGATCTGCCCGGGACACTCGAAGCTTTCTTT

size: once
V: TRBV6-5
D: TRBD1
J: TRBJ1-1
CDR3: CASSYMGGGTMNTEAFF
DNA: TGTGCCAGCAGTTATATGGGAGGGGGCACCATGAACACTGAAGCTTTCTTT

size: few
V: TRBV9
D: TRBD1
J: TRBJ2-6
CDR3: CASSNRDRGTGANVLTF
DNA: TGTGCCAGCAGCAACCGGGACAGGGGTACTGGGGCCAACGTCCTGACTTTC

size: NA
V: TRBV5-1
D: NA
J: TRBJ2-1
CDR3: CASSLDPGSDFF
DNA: TGCGCCAGCAGCTTGGATCCAGGCTCCGATTTCTTC

size: NA
V: TRBV4-1
D: NA
J: TRBJ2-1
CDR3: CASSQLAASYNEQFF
DNA: TGCGCCAGCAGCCAATTAGCGGCGTCCTACAATGAGCAGTTCTTC

size: NA
V: TRBV29-1
D: NA
J: TRBJ1-1
CDR3: CSAERAGNTEALF
DNA: TGCAGCGCAGAACGGGCCGGGAACACTGAAGCTCTCTTT

size: NA
V: TRBV2
D: TRBD1
J: TRBJ1-4
CDR3: CASSTGGVNEKLFF
DNA: TGTGCCAGCAGTACAGGGGGAGTCAATGAAAAACTGTTTTTT

size: few
V: TRBV27
D: NA
J: TRBJ1-1
CDR3: CASSSVRGAEAFF
DNA: TGTGCCAGCAGTTCCGTACGGGGGGCTGAAGCTTTCTTT

size: few
V: TRBV10-2
D: TRBD2
J: TRBJ2-5
CDR3: CASSERGTSLETQYF
DNA: TGCGCCAGCAGTGAAAGGGGGACTAGCCTGGAGACCCAGTACTTC

size: few
V: TRBV28
D: TRBD2
J: TRBJ2-1
CDR3: CASSPYSGSEDEQFF
DNA: TGTGCCAGCAGTCCTTATAGCGGGAGTGAGGATGAGCAGTTCTTC

size: NA
V: TRBV25-1
D: NA
J: TRBJ1-1
CDR3: CASTRGYEAFF
DNA: TGTGCCAGCACCAGGGGCTACGAAGCTTTCTTT